This TCR beta chain was found in a study of tumor and adjacent non-tumor tissue in lung cancer. The library came from three nested PCR rounds adapted from ARM-PCR protocols. TCRdb re-called the multiplex PCR reads with MiXCR, one entry per CDR3 protein. The sample holds about 85,000 distinct CDR3 sequences; about 61% are singletons and the top ten take around 14%. RNA was extracted from bulk tissue without any cell sorting. The germline gives CDR1 SGHRS, CDR2 YFSETQ. V lost 7 bases and J 9 bases, leaving 20 bases between the germline ends. The CDR3 covers 13 residues. The receptor was isolated from a man in his 70s with non-small cell lung cancer. The sequenced sample consisted of lung tumor tissue. The chain recombines TRBV5-1 with TRBJ2-7, with D unresolved. CDR3 loop: CASGVSGNKGQYF. The CDR3 DNA is TGCGCCAGCGGGGTAAGTGGAAATAAAGGGCAGTACTTC.